Listed here is a single T cell receptor beta chain. Libraries were prepared by immunoSEQ multiplex PCR; TCRdb keeps only in-frame clonotypes and omits some of them. Of over 25,000 clones listed, roughly nine tenths are singletons. This sample was taken from a study of blood T cell repertoires in COVID-19. Overall study: Samples representing acute and convalescent COVID-19 were sourced from the United States, Italy and Spain. Nucleic acid was either cDNA or gDNA, and it came from T cells, B-cell-depleted T cells, or PBMCs.

V dropped 1 base and J dropped 6; count of bases not matched to a gene: 7. The CDR3 has 17 amino acids. From germline, CDR1 is SGHAT and CDR2 FQNNGV. The clonotype comes from a man between 65 and 85 years old with active or convalescent COVID-19. Input material: peripheral blood. The V and J genes are TRBV11-2 and TRBJ2-4, with 12 bases matching TRBD2. The DNA for the CDR3 is TGTGCCAGCAGCTTAGGGGCTAGCGGGGGGGCTCTAAACATTCAGTACTTC. Its protein product is CASSLGASGGALNIQYF.